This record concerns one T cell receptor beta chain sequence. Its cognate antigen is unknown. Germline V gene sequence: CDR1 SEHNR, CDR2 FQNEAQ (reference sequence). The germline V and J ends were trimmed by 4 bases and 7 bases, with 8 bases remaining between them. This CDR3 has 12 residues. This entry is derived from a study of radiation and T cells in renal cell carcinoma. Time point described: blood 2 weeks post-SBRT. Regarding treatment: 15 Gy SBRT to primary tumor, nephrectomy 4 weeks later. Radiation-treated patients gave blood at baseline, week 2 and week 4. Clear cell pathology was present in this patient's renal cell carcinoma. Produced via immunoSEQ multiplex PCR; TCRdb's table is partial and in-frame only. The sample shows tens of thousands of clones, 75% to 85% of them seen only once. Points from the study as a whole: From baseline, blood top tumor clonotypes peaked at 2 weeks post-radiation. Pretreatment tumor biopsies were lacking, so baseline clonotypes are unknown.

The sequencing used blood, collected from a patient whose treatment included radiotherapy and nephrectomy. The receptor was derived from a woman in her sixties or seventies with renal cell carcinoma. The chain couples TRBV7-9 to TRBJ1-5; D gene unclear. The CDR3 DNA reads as TGTGCCAGCAGCTCTCTGGGGCAGCCCCAGCATTTT. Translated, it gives CASSSLGQPQHF.